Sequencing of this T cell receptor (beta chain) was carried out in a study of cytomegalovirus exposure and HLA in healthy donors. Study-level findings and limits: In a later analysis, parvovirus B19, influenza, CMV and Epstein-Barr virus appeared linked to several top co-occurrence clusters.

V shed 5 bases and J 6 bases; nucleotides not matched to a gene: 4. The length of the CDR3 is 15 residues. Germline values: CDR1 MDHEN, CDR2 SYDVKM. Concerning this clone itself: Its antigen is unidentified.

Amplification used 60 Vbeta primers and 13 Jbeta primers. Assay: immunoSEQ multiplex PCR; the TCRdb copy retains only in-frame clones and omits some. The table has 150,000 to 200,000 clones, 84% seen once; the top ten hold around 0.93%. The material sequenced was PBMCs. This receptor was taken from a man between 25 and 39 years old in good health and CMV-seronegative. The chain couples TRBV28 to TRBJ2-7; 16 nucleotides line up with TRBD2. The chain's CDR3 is CASSHGTSGRVEQYF. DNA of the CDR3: TGTGCCAGCAGTCACGGGACTAGCGGGAGGGTCGAGCAGTACTTC.